The TCR beta chain under discussion was sequenced for a study of T cells in Graves' hyperthyroidism and ophthalmopathy. The TCR beta CDR3 regions underwent amplification using RNA transcripts as the source. HTBI primers were used for first-round RT-PCR of the TCR CDR3. TCRdb called the multiplex PCR reads again in MiXCR, with one record for every CDR3 protein. The sample holds around 450,000 distinct CDR3 sequences, roughly 14% seen once. No ophthalmopathy progression within 18 months constituted stable Graves' hyperthyroidism. The diagnoses drew upon clinical symptoms, serum thyroxine and TRAb, thyroid ultrasound and orbital computed tomography. The germline gives CDR1 SGHNT, CDR2 YENEEA. The CDR3 is 16 residues long. The V end lost 0 bases, the J end lost 5 bases, and 16 bases lay between the germline ends. Points on this clonotype: Its antigen is still unknown.

Whole-study findings and limits: Most clonotypes expanded in the thyroid (above 0.001) were also present in blood. Ophthalmopathy, which appeared later, was predicted by the model a median around 6.5 months before onset.

This TCR was recovered from a woman between 18 and 29 years old with Graves' hyperthyroidism. V usage is TRBV11-3 and J usage is TRBJ2-5; D not resolved. The sequencing input was blood. CDR3 in amino acids: CASSLERWAAVETQYF. The CDR3, as DNA: TGTGCCAGCAGCTTAGAAAGATGGGCGGCCGTGGAGACCCAGTACTTC.